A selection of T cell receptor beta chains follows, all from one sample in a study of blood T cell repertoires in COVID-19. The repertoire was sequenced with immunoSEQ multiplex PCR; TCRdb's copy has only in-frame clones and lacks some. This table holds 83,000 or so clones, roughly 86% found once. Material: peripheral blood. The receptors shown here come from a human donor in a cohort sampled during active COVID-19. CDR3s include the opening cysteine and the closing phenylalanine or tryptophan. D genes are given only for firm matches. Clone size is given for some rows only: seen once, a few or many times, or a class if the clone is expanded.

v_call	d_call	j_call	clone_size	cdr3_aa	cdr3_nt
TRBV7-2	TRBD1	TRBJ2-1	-	CASSYPGQGGLSSYNEQFF	TGTGCCAGCAGTTATCCGGGACAGGGGGGACTAAGCTCCTACAATGAGCAGTTCTTC
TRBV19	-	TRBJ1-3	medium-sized	CASRSLRSGNTIYF	TGTGCCAGTAGGAGCCTCCGCTCTGGAAACACCATATATTTT
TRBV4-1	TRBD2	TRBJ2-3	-	CASSQEGGEVPDTQYF	TGCGCCAGCAGCCAAGAGGGGGGGGAGGTCCCAGATACGCAGTATTTT
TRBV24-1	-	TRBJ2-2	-	CATSDPWRGRTGELFF	TGTGCCACCAGTGACCCCTGGCGGGGTCGGACCGGGGAGCTGTTTTTT
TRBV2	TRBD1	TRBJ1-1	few	CAVTPDRVGNTEAFF	TGTGCCGTAACGCCGGACAGGGTGGGGAACACTGAAGCTTTCTTT
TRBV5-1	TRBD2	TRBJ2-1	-	CASSLVGGANEQFF	TGCGCCAGCAGCTTGGTCGGGGGGGCCAATGAGCAGTTCTTC
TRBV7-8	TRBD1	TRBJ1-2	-	CASSLARTGETYYGYTF	TGTGCCAGCAGCTTAGCCCGGACAGGGGAGACGTACTATGGCTACACCTTC
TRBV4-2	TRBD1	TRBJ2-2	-	CASSQDWNRGNTGELFF	TGTGCCAGCAGCCAAGATTGGAACAGGGGTAACACCGGGGAGCTGTTTTTT
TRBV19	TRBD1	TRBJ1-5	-	CASSSRDRRGKGQPQHF	TGTGCCAGTAGTTCCCGGGACAGAAGGGGAAAGGGTCAGCCCCAGCATTTT
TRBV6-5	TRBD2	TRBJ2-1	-	CASSLTGLANNEQFF	TGTGCCAGCAGTTTGACAGGACTAGCCAACAATGAGCAGTTCTTC
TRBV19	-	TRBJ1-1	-	CASSTGKSTEAFF	TGTGCCAGTAGTACCGGGAAGTCGACTGAAGCTTTCTTT
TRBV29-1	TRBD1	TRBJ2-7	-	CSVYGQGANEQYF	TGCAGCGTTTACGGACAGGGGGCTAACGAGCAGTACTTC
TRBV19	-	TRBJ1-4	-	CASSTTREKLFF	TGTGCCAGTAGTACCACGAGGGAAAAACTGTTTTTT
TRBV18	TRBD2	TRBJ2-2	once	CASSPGGLVAGELFF	TGTGCCAGCTCACCAGGGGGACTAGTGGCCGGGGAGCTGTTTTTT
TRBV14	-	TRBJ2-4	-	CASSQDRVGIQYF	TGTGCCAGCAGCCAAGACAGGGTGGGCATTCAGTACTTC
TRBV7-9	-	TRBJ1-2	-	CASSWAGSDGYTF	TGTGCCAGCAGTTGGGCGGGGTCGGATGGCTACACCTTC
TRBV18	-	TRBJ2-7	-	CASSPDKGSYEQYF	TGTGCCAGCTCACCAGACAAGGGGTCCTACGAGCAGTACTTC
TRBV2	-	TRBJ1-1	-	CASSEARVAGPNTEAFF	TGTGCCAGCAGTGAAGCGCGGGTAGCGGGACCGAACACTGAAGCTTTCTTT
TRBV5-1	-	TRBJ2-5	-	CASSLASRRETQYF	TGCGCCAGCAGCTTGGCCTCTAGAAGGGAGACCCAGTACTTC
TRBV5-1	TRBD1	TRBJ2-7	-	CASSIGTGFYEQYF	TGCGCCAGCAGCATCGGGACAGGGTTCTACGAGCAGTACTTC
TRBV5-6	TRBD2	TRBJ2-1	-	CASSSPLGRVGSYNEQFF	TGTGCCAGCAGCTCCCCCCTCGGGAGGGTCGGCTCCTACAATGAGCAGTTCTTC
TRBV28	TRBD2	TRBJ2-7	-	CATGTSGVRSYEQYF	TGTGCCACCGGGACTAGCGGGGTCCGCTCCTACGAGCAGTACTTC
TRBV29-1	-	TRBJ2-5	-	CSALGTTQETQYF	TGCAGCGCCCTTGGGACAACCCAAGAGACCCAGTACTTC
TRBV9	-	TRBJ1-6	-	CASSVTGSYNSPLHF	TGTGCCAGCAGCGTAACCGGGTCCTATAATTCACCCCTCCACTTT
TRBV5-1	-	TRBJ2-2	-	CASSSSGVTTGELFF	TGCGCCAGCAGCTCCTCCGGGGTTACCACCGGGGAGCTGTTTTTT
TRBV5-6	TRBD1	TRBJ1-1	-	CASSFGDRNTFF	TGTGCCAGCAGCTTCGGGGACAGGAACACTTTCTTT
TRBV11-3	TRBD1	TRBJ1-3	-	CASSYPRDRGTGNTIYF	TGTGCCAGCAGCTATCCCAGGGACAGGGGGACGGGAAACACCATATATTTT
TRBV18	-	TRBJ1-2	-	CASSPLDSGEGYTF	TGTGCCAGCTCACCCCTGGACAGCGGGGAAGGCTACACCTTC
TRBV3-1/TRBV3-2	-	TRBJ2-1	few	CASSQYTRLSYNEQFF	TGTGCCAGCAGCCAGTATACGCGGTTGAGCTACAATGAGCAGTTCTTC